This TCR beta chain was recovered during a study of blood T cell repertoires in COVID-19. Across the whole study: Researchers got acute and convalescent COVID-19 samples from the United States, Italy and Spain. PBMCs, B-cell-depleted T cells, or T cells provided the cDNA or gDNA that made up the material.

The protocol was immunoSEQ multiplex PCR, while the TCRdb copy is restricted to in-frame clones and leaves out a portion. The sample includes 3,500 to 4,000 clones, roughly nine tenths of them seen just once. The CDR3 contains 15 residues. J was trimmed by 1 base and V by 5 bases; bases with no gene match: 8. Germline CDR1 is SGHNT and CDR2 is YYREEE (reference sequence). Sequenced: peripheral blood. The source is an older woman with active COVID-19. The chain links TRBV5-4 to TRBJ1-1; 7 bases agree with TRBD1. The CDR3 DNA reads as TGTGCCAGCAGGAAACAGGGGCAAGCGAACACTGAAGCTTTCTTT. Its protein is CASRKQGQANTEAFF.